What follows describes a single TCR beta chain. Its antigen is undetermined. The sample comes from a study of cytomegalovirus exposure and HLA in healthy donors. The CDR3 has 15 amino acids. Trimming removed 4 bases from V and 0 bases from J, with 9 bases in between. Germline V gene lookup returns CDR1 MNHNS and CDR2 SASEGT. Overall study findings and caveats: Per a prior analysis, the majority of TCR beta V segments were productive roughly 90% or roughly 30% of the time. Analysis performed later found about 17,000 TCR beta sequences associated with HLA alleles at 0.05 false discovery rate.

In the PCR, 60 Vbeta and 13 Jbeta primers were used. In the original analysis: Later reanalysis found about 80 million unique TCR beta chains, around 9.9 million of them shared. The data were produced by immunoSEQ multiplex PCR, yet TCRdb's version contains in-frame clones alone and is incomplete. V, J and clone size are taken as reported in that table, and D and trimming were inferred from the DNA itself. The sample contains about 160,000 clones, around 79% of which appear only once. The material sequenced was PBMCs. The chain couples TRBV6-1 to TRBJ2-2; the D gene is possibly TRBD1 (5 bases). The TCR comes from a man between 35 and 55 years old in good health and CMV-seronegative. The CDR3 DNA is TGTGCCAGCAGTGTGGACACATCGAACACCGGGGAGCTGTTTTTT. It is translated as CASSVDTSNTGELFF.